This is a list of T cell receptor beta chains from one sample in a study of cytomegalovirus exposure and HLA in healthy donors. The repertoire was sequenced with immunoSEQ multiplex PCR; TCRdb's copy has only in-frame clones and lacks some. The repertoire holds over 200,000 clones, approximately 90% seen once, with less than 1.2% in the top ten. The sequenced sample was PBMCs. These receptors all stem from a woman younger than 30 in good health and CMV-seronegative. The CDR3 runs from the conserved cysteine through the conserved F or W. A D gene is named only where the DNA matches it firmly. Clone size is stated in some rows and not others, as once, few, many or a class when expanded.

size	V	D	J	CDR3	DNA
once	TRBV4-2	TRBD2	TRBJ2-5	CASSQEQGGGNQETQYF	TGTGCCAGCAGCCAAGAACAGGGCGGGGGGAACCAAGAGACCCAGTACTTC
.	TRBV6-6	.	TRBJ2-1	CASSYTRNEQFF	TGTGCCAGCAGTTACACCAGAAATGAGCAGTTCTTC
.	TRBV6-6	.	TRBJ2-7	CATRTLGGPYEQYF	TGTGCCACGAGAACCTTGGGGGGTCCCTACGAGCAGTACTTC
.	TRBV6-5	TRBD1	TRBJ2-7	CASSYSTGDSYYEQYF	TGTGCCAGCAGTTACTCGACAGGGGACAGTTACTACGAGCAGTACTTC
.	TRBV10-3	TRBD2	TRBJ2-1	CAISESGLGTNEQFF	TGTGCCATCAGTGAGTCTGGACTAGGAACCAATGAGCAGTTCTTC
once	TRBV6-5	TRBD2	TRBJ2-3	CASKWQGGDTQYF	TGTGCCAGCAAGTGGCAGGGAGGGGATACGCAGTATTTT
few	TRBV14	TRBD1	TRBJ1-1	CASSRDRNTEAFF	TGTGCCAGCAGCCGGGACAGGAACACTGAAGCTTTCTTT
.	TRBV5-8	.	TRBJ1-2	CASSLAAVGGYGYTF	TGTGCCAGCAGCTTGGCCGCGGTGGGGGGCTATGGCTACACCTTC
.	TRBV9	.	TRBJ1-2	CASSSPPGSYGYTF	TGTGCCAGCAGCTCCCCCCCCGGGAGCTATGGCTACACCTTC
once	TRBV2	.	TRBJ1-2	CASSPGFKGYTF	TGTGCCAGCAGTCCGGGGTTTAAAGGCTACACCTTC
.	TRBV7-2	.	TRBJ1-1	CASSFGAVEAFF	TGTGCCAGCAGCTTTGGGGCAGTTGAAGCTTTCTTT
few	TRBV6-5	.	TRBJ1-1	CASSYNRVNTEAFF	TGTGCCAGCAGTTACAACAGGGTGAACACTGAAGCTTTCTTT
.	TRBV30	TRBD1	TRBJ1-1	CAWSRGQAESNTEAFF	TGTGCCTGGAGTAGGGGACAGGCTGAGTCGAACACTGAAGCTTTCTTT
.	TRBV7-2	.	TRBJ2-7	CASSLSSRVDSEQYF	TGTGCCAGCAGCTTATCTTCCAGGGTTGACTCCGAGCAGTACTTC
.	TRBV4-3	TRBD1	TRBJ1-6	CASSPSLPGQNSPLHF	TGCGCCAGCAGCCCTAGCCTTCCGGGACAGAATTCACCCCTCCACTTT
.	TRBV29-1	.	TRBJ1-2	CSVASGVDGYTF	TGCAGCGTTGCTTCGGGGGTTGATGGCTACACCTTC
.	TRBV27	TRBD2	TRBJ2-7	CASSPYPQPGLAGGPLRYEQYF	TGTGCCAGCAGTCCCTACCCTCAACCGGGACTAGCGGGAGGGCCTTTGAGATACGAGCAGTACTTC
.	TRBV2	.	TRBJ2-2	CASSSPGQLNTGELFF	TGTGCCAGCAGTTCTCCAGGACAGCTGAACACCGGGGAGCTGTTTTTT
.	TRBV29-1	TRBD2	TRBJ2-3	CSVEGTSGSTDTQYF	TGCAGCGTTGAAGGGACTAGCGGGAGCACAGATACGCAGTATTTT
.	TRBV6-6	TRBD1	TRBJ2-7	CASRNPRDRDYEQYF	TGTGCCAGCAGGAACCCCCGGGACAGGGACTACGAGCAGTACTTC
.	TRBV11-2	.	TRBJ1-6	CASSQRGSPLHF	TGTGCCAGCAGTCAACGAGGATCACCCCTCCACTTT
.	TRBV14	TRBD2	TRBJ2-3	CASSQGTSGSSDTQYF	TGTGCCAGCAGCCAAGGGACTAGCGGGAGTTCAGATACGCAGTATTTT
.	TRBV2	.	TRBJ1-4	CASRALTGEKLFF	TGTGCCAGCAGGGCATTAACAGGAGAAAAACTGTTTTTT
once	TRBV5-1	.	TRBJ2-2	CASSLPTHTGELFF	TGCGCCAGCAGCTTGCCAACACACACCGGGGAGCTGTTTTTT
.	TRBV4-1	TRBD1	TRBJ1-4	CASSQTGLEGEKLFF	TGCGCCAGCAGCCAGACAGGGTTGGAGGGTGAAAAACTGTTTTTT